The 16 T cell receptor beta chains below all came from one sample that was sequenced in a study of blood T cell repertoires in COVID-19. Assay used: immunoSEQ multiplex PCR; TCRdb lists only in-frame clones, some missing. Of about 59,000 clones listed, around 90% were seen once; the top ten hold around a sixth. Sequenced sample: peripheral blood. The receptors derive from a woman older than 75 with active COVID-19.

V and J are TRBV4-1 and TRBJ1-6; possible D gene TRBD1, 5 bases. The CDR3 consists of 14 residues. Per germline, CDR1 MGHRA and CDR2 YSYEKL. The germline V and J ends were trimmed by 0 bases and 8 bases, with 8 bases remaining between them. This CDR3 is CASSQDREDSPLHF. As DNA, the CDR3 is TGCGCCAGCAGCCAAGACAGGGAGGATTCACCCCTCCACTTT.

V and J are TRBV3-1 (or the pseudogene TRBV3-2) and TRBJ1-2; D remains unclear. This CDR3 is 16 amino acids long. V was trimmed by 3 bases and J by 2 bases, leaving 16 bases between them. The germline V gene encodes CDR1 LGHDT and CDR2 YNNKEL (reference sequence). The CDR3 spells CASSHIGYKLNYGYTF. Here the CDR3 DNA reads TGTGCCAGCAGCCATATCGGTTATAAGTTGAACTATGGCTACACCTTC.

This rearrangement joins TRBV18 to TRBJ2-7; D uncertain. The CDR3 totals 12 residues. CDR1 and CDR2 from the germline V gene are KGHSH and LQKENI. V lost 5 bases and J lost 1, with 6 bases in between. The CDR3 region has the DNA TGTGCCAGCTCATCGACTTCCTACGAGCAGTACTTC. Translation: CASSSTSYEQYF.

This chain joins TRBV7-2 and TRBJ2-7, with TRBD2 matching over 7 bases. After removal of 1 base from V and 1 base from J, the junction contained 4 bases not matched to a gene. CDR1 is SGHTA, CDR2 FQGNSA, per germline. The CDR3 sequence is 15 residues long. The CDR3 nucleotides read TGTGCCAGCAGCTTAGGACTAGCTTCTTCCTACGAGCAGTACTTC. Translated, it gives CASSLGLASSYEQYF.

J is TRBJ1-2 and V is TRBV7-9, with D unclear. Trimming took off 8 bases at V and 3 bases at J, with 7 bases between the two ends. The CDR3 covers 11 residues. Germline CDR1 and CDR2: SEHNR and FQNEAQ (reference sequence). The CDR3 nucleotides read TGTGCCAGCGGAGTTTACTATGGCTACACCTTC. This encodes CASGVYYGYTF. The full variable domain, in which reference TRBV7-9 and TRBJ1-2 provide the parts outside the CDR3, is DTGVSQNPRHKITKRGQNVTFRCDPISEHNRLYWYRQTLGQGPEFLTYFQNEAQLEKSRLLSDRFSAERPKGSFSTLEIQRTEQGDSAMYLCASGVYYGYTFGSGTRLTVV.

V usage is TRBV7-2 and J usage is TRBJ2-2; TRBD1 might be the D (6 bases). The CDR3 extends over 13 amino acids. Trimming stripped 4 bases from V and 5 bases from J, with 8 bases between. CDR1 and CDR2 (germline): SGHTA, FQGNSA. CDR3 in DNA: TGTGCCAGCAGCTCGGGACATACCGGGGAGCTGTTTTTT. As protein: CASSSGHTGELFF.

The chain couples TRBV3-1 (or the pseudogene TRBV3-2) to TRBJ1-2, with D maybe TRBD1 (5 bases). Deletions cut 5 bases from V and 4 bases from J, with 11 bases between. The CDR3 has 13 residues. The germline gives CDR1 LGHDT, CDR2 YNNKEL (reference sequence). Here the CDR3 DNA reads TGTGCCAGCAGCATAGGGGCACCCTATGGCTACACCTTC. It specifies CASSIGAPYGYTF.

The rearrangement links TRBV19 to TRBJ1-4, with 9 bases matching TRBD1. V was pared by 3 bases and J by 8 bases, with 7 bases of the junction left unmatched. Germline V lookup: CDR1 LNHDA, CDR2 SQIVND (reference sequence). The CDR3 contains 15 residues. CDR3 DNA: TGTGCCAGTAGTATCTTCGGACAGGGGAGGGAAAAACTGTTTTTT. Residues: CASSIFGQGREKLFF.

The V gene is TRBV28, the J gene TRBJ1-3, with D possibly TRBD1 on 6 matching bases. The CDR3 loop spans 15 amino acids. Germline-derived CDR1 and CDR2 are MDHEN and SYDVKM. V lost 6 bases and J lost 0, with 12 bases in between. The CDR3 DNA follows: TGTGCCAGCAGCGGGACATCCGTCTCTGGAAACACCATATATTTT. This encodes CASSGTSVSGNTIYF.

The gene calls are TRBV4-2 and TRBJ1-4, with a tentative D call TRBD1 (5 bases). V lost 0 bases and J lost 10, with 15 bases in between. CDR3 length equals 15 residues. CDR1 and CDR2 from the germline V gene are LGHNA and YNFKEQ. Written as DNA, the CDR3 is TGTGCCAGCAGCCAAGATATAAGCAGGGAAGGAAAACTGTTTTTT. It yields the protein CASSQDISREGKLFF.

This sequence joins TRBV7-2 and TRBJ1-1; 7 nucleotides agree with TRBD1. V gave up 2 bases and J gave up 8 bases; unmatched junction bases: 5. There are 13 residues in the CDR3. Per the germline V gene, CDR1 is SGHTA and CDR2 is FQGNSA. The CDR3 DNA reads as TGTGCCAGCAGCTTACGGCAACAGGGGGAAGCTTTCTTT. Translated, it gives CASSLRQQGEAFF.

This clone is a singleton in its sample. This chain connects TRBV21-1 to TRBJ1-1; no check of the table's D call, TRBD1, against the DNA was made. TRBV21-1 represents a pseudogene. The CDR3 is made up of 18 amino acids. This CDR3 reads CASSKAELSTGADTEAFF. Written as DNA, the CDR3 is TGTGCCAGCAGCAAAGCCGAACTCTCCACAGGGGCGGACACTGAAGCTTTCTTT.

The chain carries TRBV6-6 and TRBJ1-2, with TRBD1 identical over 8 bases. This CDR3 is built from 15 residues. CDR1 is MNHNY and CDR2 is SVGAGI in the germline V gene (reference sequence). J was trimmed by 7 bases and V by 0 bases; bases with no gene match: 7. In nucleotides, the CDR3 is TGTGCCAGCAGTTACTCCCAGGGGGCGATAGCTGGCTACACCTTC. This gives the protein CASSYSQGAIAGYTF.

The chain uses TRBV7-2 and TRBJ2-1; 9 bases match TRBD2. The CDR3 consists of 16 residues. CDR1 and CDR2 from the germline V gene are SGHTA and FQGNSA. V gave up 0 bases and J gave up 9 bases; unmatched junction bases: 9. The CDR3 sequence: CASSLAVAGGQGEQFF. The CDR3 DNA sequence: TGTGCCAGCAGCTTAGCCGTGGCGGGGGGGCAGGGTGAGCAGTTCTTC.

The chain carries TRBV5-4 and TRBJ2-7, with D possibly being TRBD1 (5 bases). Germline V gene sequence: CDR1 SGHNT, CDR2 YYREEE (reference sequence). This CDR3 region has 16 residues. Trimming shortened V by 0 bases and J by 6 bases, and 19 bases separated the two germline ends. The DNA for the CDR3 is TGTGCCAGCAGCTTGGAGGGGTCGTTGTCAACATCCGAGCAGTACTTC. Protein product: CASSLEGSLSTSEQYF.

Only one count was recorded for this clone. The V call is TRBV6-5, the J call TRBJ1-4, with D perhaps TRBD1 (5 bases). Per germline, CDR1 MNHEY and CDR2 SVGAGI. This CDR3 comprises 15 residues. Between the trimmed V and J ends, which lost 2 bases and 3 bases, there was a span of 10 bases. CDR3 protein: CASSYQQAANEKLFF. The CDR3 bases are TGTGCCAGCAGTTACCAACAGGCGGCTAATGAAAAACTGTTTTTT.